The rows below give T cell receptor beta chains drawn from one sample of a study of control samples from healthy donors and cancer patients. Measured with immunoSEQ multiplex PCR; TCRdb has only the in-frame clones, and not every one. The table shows around 51,000 clones, with 75% to 85% occurring only once. Sequenced: blood. These TCRs come from a man between 70 and 80 years old in good health. The conserved cysteine and the conserved F or W are not part of the CDR3 here. The order of the fields is clone size, V gene, J gene, D gene, CDR3 protein. The D gene is left open where the match is weak. Rows give clone size only sometimes, using once, few, many, or a class for an expanded clone.

>-|TRBV6-1|TRBJ1-4|-
ASSEPGGGRGTNEKLF
>few|TRBV7-9|TRBJ2-3|-
ASSRLSAGTLSRTDTQY
>few|TRBV2|TRBJ1-5|-
ASSESTASNQPQH
>-|TRBV28|TRBJ1-2|TRBD1
ASSAGQGLRYT
>-|TRBV29-1|TRBJ2-3|TRBD1
GQGDTDTQY
>-|TRBV2|TRBJ1-1|-
ASTGYDTEAF
>-|TRBV18|TRBJ1-2|-
ASSPTPSDYGYT
>-|TRBV27|TRBJ1-5|-
ASRPAAGRGSNQPQH
>few|TRBV7-2|TRBJ1-1|-
ASSLFGQTEAF
>-|TRBV10-2|TRBJ2-2|-
ASSEWQGPTGELF
>-|TRBV15|TRBJ1-4|-
ATREGTSNEKLF
>-|TRBV30|TRBJ2-5|TRBD1
AWSLGQGRFRETQY
>few|TRBV9|TRBJ1-1|-
ASSVGTTKREAF
>-|TRBV18|TRBJ2-5|TRBD2
ASSRSGAGETQY
>-|TRBV27|TRBJ2-7|-
ASSLAGGESEQY
>once|TRBV13|TRBJ1-1|-
ASSPEMGSKAF
>-|TRBV6-6|TRBJ1-4|-
ASSQRASEKLF
>-|TRBV5-8|TRBJ2-5|-
ASSRGRDSQETQY
>-|TRBV28|TRBJ2-6|-
ASFSQSAGANVLT
>-|TRBV5-4|TRBJ2-2|-
ASTEQGPNTGELF
>few|TRBV7-9|TRBJ1-1|TRBD1
ASSGTGGMNTEAF
>once|TRBV28|TRBJ2-7|TRBD2
ASSLAGGPTYEQY
>-|TRBV11-3|TRBJ2-1|-
ASSWGFGLGYNEQF
>-|TRBV6-6|TRBJ1-5|TRBD1
ASNADRGWQPQH
>-|TRBV6-1|TRBJ1-5|TRBD1
ASSERRGGYNQPQH
>-|TRBV24-1|TRBJ2-7|-
ATSGGYEQY
>-|TRBV2|TRBJ2-7|TRBD1
ASLTGYLGEQY
>few|TRBV10-3|TRBJ1-2|TRBD1
AISEPRQGRSGYT
>once|TRBV5-1|TRBJ2-7|-
ASSPQGAYEQY
>-|TRBV9|TRBJ2-3|TRBD2
ASSRLAGATDTQY
>-|TRBV30|TRBJ2-6|-
AWSKPASGANVLT
>few|TRBV7-7|TRBJ2-5|-
ASSLGGLETQY
>few|TRBV11-2|TRBJ1-4|TRBD1
ASSLSGTGNEKLF
>-|TRBV3-1/TRBV3-2|TRBJ2-2|TRBD2
ASSQGAGGPIGELF
>medium-sized|TRBV4-1|TRBJ2-7|TRBD1
ASSPAAGQGASEQY
>-|TRBV28|TRBJ2-5|-
ASKGDNRETQY
>few|TRBV6-1|TRBJ1-1|-
ASSESQTEAF
>-|TRBV27|TRBJ2-2|-
ASSLRRRGTGELF
>-|TRBV7-9|TRBJ1-1|-
ASSLGAANTEAF
>few|TRBV19|TRBJ1-2|-
ASSTSRTDNYGYT
>-|TRBV2|TRBJ2-7|-
ASSRSLYYEQY
>-|TRBV27|TRBJ1-2|-
ASSNFPGDGYT
>few|TRBV7-2|TRBJ2-2|-
ASSLIVNSYANTGELF
>-|TRBV11-2|TRBJ2-1|-
ASSPEWIRDNEQF
>-|TRBV19|TRBJ2-1|TRBD2
ASSIVAGGRNEQF
>once|TRBV18|TRBJ2-2|-
ASSPYTGELF
>-|TRBV5-1|TRBJ1-2|TRBD1
ASSLGTGGFGYT
>-|TRBV6-1|TRBJ1-4|TRBD1
ASSDPGQGFEKLF
>once|TRBV28|TRBJ1-2|-
ASSLSRGGFGSYT
>many|TRBV6-4|TRBJ2-7|TRBD2
ASTRTSADYEQY
>-|TRBV28|TRBJ2-2|-
ASNPPGRGRTGELF
>-|TRBV14|TRBJ2-1|TRBD1
ASSPRDRGLNEQF
>-|TRBV30|TRBJ2-3|TRBD2
AWSWGGIRDTQY
>few|TRBV27|TRBJ1-5|TRBD1
ASSSGTGLGGQPQH
>-|TRBV18|TRBJ1-1|-
ASSPGIQASTEAF
>-|TRBV5-1|TRBJ1-6|TRBD1
ASSMGLRQGEIYSPLH
>-|TRBV28|TRBJ2-7|TRBD2
ASSHIGLAGGPLYEQY
>few|TRBV11-3|TRBJ2-3|-
ASSGRQIGTDTQY
>-|TRBV11-1|TRBJ1-1|-
ASSRGGGSTEAF